These 9 T cell receptor beta chains were all obtained from the same sample, sequenced in a study of T-cell reconstitution after alpha-beta-depleted transplantation in children. TCRbeta library construction was performed incorporating unique molecular identifiers. One entry per CDR3 protein, called by TCRdb with MiXCR from the PCR reads. The sample lists about a million distinct CDR3 sequences; 25% to 30% were seen once. The material was PBMCs, mostly from graft donor cells, obtained 360 days after TCRalphabeta/CD19-depleted stem cell transplant. The receptors here all came from a boy under two years old who had a stem cell transplant for SCID, so the T cells may come from the graft donor.

The CDR3 DNA reads as TGCAGCGTTGAGAACAGGGGCGTGGAGACCCAGTACTTC. The encoded protein is CSVENRGVETQYF. The J gene is TRBJ2-5, the V gene TRBV29-1, with 7 positions matching TRBD1. The CDR3 consists of 13 residues. J gave up 5 bases and V 3 bases, and 6 bases lay outside the gene matches. Germline CDR1 SQVTM, CDR2 ANQGSEA.

The chain joins TRBV29-1 to TRBJ1-1; tentative D call: TRBD1 (5 bases). CDR1 and CDR2 (germline): SQVTM, ANQGSEA. Trimming cost V 6 bases and J 0 bases, with 11 bases left between them. The CDR3 has 13 residues. CDR3 protein: CSVDGGVNTEAFF. CDR3 nucleotides: TGCAGCGTAGATGGGGGGGTGAACACTGAAGCTTTCTTT.

This clonotype was counted only a few times. The V call is TRBV4-1, the J call TRBJ2-1, with 8 bases aligning to TRBD1. This CDR3 region has 13 residues. The J segment lost 14 bases and the V segment lost 1 base, leaving 7 bases of the junction unmatched. From germline, CDR1 is MGHRA and CDR2 YSYEKL. CDR3 residues: CASSQVSGTGKFF. CDR3 bases: TGCGCCAGCAGCCAAGTCTCCGGGACAGGAAAGTTCTTC.

This clonotype appeared a few times. The V call is TRBV7-6, the J call TRBJ2-1; 11 bases are a match to TRBD2. The CDR3 length is 18 residues. Germline trimming cut 4 bases from V and 0 bases from J; bases unmatched to any gene: 8. Germline assignment: CDR1 SGHVS and CDR2 FNYEAQ. CDR3 amino acids: CASSSRASGGSSYNEQFF. DNA of the CDR3: TGTGCCAGCAGCTCGAGGGCTAGCGGGGGGAGCTCCTACAATGAGCAGTTCTTC.

This clonotype was counted between two and nine times. V usage is TRBV18 and J usage is TRBJ2-7; TRBD2 aligns across 9 bases. Germline V lookup: CDR1 KGHSH, CDR2 LQKENI. This CDR3 is built from 16 residues. The V gene end was trimmed by 1 base and the J gene end by 2 bases; junction bases not matched to a gene: 6. The CDR3 here is CASSPLLAGPTYEQYF. As DNA, the CDR3 is TGTGCCAGCTCACCACTTCTAGCGGGGCCAACCTACGAGCAGTACTTC.

This clonotype turned up a few times. This sequence joins TRBV7-3 and TRBJ2-1, with 14 bases that match TRBD2. The CDR3 extends over 16 amino acids. CDR1 and CDR2 from the germline V gene are SGHTA and FQGTGA. V lost 5 bases to trimming and J lost 6 bases; unmatched junction nucleotides: 6. The DNA for the CDR3 is TGTGCCAGCAGCCAGACGGGGACTAGCGGGAGCAATGAGCAGTTCTTC. This gives the protein CASSQTGTSGSNEQFF. Together with reference TRBV7-3 and TRBJ2-1, the CDR3 gives the full variable domain: GAGVSQTPSNKVTEKGKYVELRCDPISGHTALYWYRQSLGQGPEFLIYFQGTGAADDSGLPNDRFFAVRPEGSVSTLKIQRTERGDSAVYLCASSQTGTSGSNEQFFGPGTRLTVL.

This clonotype was recorded at least ten times. The chain is built from TRBV7-9 and TRBJ1-6; 9 bases map to TRBD1. V trimming: 5 bases; J trimming: 5 bases; junction bases outside the gene matches: 4. Per the germline V gene, CDR1 is SEHNR and CDR2 is FQNEAQ (reference sequence). The CDR3 length is 15 residues. CDR3 residues: CASSTGQGHNSPLHF. Here the CDR3 DNA reads TGTGCCAGCAGCACTGGACAGGGGCATAATTCACCCCTCCACTTT.

This clonotype was counted a few times. The chain employs TRBV27 and TRBJ2-5, with 8 bases lining up with TRBD2. V was clipped by 11 bases and J by 7 bases; unmatched bases: 9. Germline V gene data show CDR1 as MNHEY and CDR2 as SMNVEV (reference sequence). CDR3 size: 12 residues. CDR3 protein: CASGGGVGTQYF. Written as DNA, the CDR3 is TGTGCCTCCGGGGGGGGCGTCGGGACCCAGTACTTC.

V and J are TRBV5-1 and TRBJ2-7; D might be TRBD1 (6 bases). The CDR3 is made up of 15 amino acids. Trimming pared 4 bases from V and 0 bases from J, leaving 14 bases between. The germline gives CDR1 SGHRS, CDR2 YFSETQ. The CDR3 DNA is TGCGCCAGCAGCGCCGACAGGCCGAGCTCCTACGAGCAGTACTTC. Protein product: CASSADRPSSYEQYF.